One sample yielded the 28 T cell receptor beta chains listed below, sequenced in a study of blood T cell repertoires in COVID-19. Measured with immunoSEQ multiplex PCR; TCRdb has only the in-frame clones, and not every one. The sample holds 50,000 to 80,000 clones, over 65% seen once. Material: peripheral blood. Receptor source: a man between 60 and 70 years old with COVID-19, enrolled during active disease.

The CDR3 DNA reads TGCGCCAGCAGCTTGGGAGGGCTAGCGGGAATTAAAAAGACCCAGTACTTC. Protein sequence: CASSLGGLAGIKKTQYF. The V call is TRBV5-1, the J call TRBJ2-5, with TRBD2 identical over 9 bases. Germline CDR1 and CDR2: SGHRS and YFSETQ. The CDR3 totals 17 residues. V lost 0 bases, J lost 6 bases, and 12 bases stayed unmatched.

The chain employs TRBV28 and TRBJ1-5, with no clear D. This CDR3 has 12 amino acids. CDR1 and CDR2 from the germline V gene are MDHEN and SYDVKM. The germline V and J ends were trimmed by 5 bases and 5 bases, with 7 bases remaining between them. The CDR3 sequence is CASSLPHQPQHF. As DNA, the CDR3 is TGTGCCAGCAGTCTCCCTCATCAGCCCCAGCATTTT.

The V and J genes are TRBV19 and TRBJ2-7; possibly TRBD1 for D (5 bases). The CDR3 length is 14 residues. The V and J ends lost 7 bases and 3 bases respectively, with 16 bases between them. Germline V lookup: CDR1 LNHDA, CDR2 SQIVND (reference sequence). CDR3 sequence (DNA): TGTGCCAGTATCAAGGCAGGGCTGGGCTACGAGCAGTACTTC. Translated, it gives CASIKAGLGYEQYF.

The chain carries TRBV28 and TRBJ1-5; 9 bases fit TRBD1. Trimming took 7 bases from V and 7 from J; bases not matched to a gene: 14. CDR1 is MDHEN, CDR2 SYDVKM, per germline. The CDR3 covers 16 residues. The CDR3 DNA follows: TGTGCCAGCACACAACAGGGGGCGCAAAGTTACCAGCCCCAGCATTTT. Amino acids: CASTQQGAQSYQPQHF.

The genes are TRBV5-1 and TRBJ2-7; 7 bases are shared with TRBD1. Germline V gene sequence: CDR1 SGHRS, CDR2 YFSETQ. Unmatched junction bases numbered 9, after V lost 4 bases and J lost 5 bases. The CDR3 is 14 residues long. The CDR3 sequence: CASSVFGQDHEQYF. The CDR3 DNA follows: TGCGCCAGCAGCGTTTTTGGACAGGACCACGAGCAGTACTTC.

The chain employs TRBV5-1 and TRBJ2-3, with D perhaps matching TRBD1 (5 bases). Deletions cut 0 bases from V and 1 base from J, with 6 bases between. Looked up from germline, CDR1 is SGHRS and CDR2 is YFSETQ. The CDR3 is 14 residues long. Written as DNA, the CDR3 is TGCGCCAGCAGCTTGGCCAGGGGCACAGATACGCAGTATTTT. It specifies CASSLARGTDTQYF.

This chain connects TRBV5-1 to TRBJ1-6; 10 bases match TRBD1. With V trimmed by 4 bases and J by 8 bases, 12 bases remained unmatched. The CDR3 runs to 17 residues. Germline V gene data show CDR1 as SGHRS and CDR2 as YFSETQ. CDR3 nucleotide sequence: TGCGCCAGCAGCCAAATCACGGGGACAGGGGATCATTCACCCCTCCACTTT. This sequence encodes CASSQITGTGDHSPLHF.

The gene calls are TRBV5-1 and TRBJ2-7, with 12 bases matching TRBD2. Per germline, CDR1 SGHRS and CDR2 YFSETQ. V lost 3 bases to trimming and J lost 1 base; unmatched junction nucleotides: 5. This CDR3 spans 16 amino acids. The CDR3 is CASSWDLAGGSYEQYF. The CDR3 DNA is TGCGCCAGCAGCTGGGATCTAGCGGGAGGGTCCTACGAGCAGTACTTC.

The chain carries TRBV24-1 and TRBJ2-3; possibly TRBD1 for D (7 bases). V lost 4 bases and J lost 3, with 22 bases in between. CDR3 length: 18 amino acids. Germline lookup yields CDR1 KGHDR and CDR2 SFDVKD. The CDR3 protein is CATSESIKSQGGTDTQYF. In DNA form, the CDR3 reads TGTGCCACCAGTGAGTCAATAAAGTCGCAGGGGGGAACAGATACGCAGTATTTT.

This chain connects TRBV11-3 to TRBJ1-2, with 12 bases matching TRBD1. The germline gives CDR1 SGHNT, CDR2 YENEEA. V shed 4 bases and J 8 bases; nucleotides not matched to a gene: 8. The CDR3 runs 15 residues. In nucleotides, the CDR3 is TGTGCCAGCAGCTCGCCGGGACAGGGGGCGGGGGGCTACACCTTC. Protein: CASSSPGQGAGGYTF.

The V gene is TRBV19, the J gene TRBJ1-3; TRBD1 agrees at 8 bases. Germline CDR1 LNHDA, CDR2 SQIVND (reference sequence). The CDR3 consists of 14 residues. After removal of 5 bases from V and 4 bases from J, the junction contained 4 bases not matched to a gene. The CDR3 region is CASSATGVGNTIYF. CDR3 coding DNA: TGTGCCAGTAGTGCGACAGGGGTGGGAAACACCATATATTTT.

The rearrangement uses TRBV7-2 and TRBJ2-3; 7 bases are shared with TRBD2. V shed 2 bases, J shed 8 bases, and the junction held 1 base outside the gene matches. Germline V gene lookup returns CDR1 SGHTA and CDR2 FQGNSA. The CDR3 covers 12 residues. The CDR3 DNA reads TGTGCCAGCAGCTTAAGGGAGGGTACGCAGTATTTT. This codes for CASSLREGTQYF. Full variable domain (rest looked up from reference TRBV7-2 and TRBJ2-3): GAGVSQSPSNKVTEKGKDVELRCDPISGHTALYWYRQSLGQGLEFLIYFQGNSAPDKSGLPSDRFSAERTGGSVSTLTIQRTQQEDSAVYLCASSLREGTQYFGPGTRLTVL.

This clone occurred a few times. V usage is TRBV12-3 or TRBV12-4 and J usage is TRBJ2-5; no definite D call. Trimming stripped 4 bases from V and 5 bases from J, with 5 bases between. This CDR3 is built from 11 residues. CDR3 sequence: CASSSRETQYF. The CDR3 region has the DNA TGTGCCAGCAGTTCTCGGGAGACCCAGTACTTC.

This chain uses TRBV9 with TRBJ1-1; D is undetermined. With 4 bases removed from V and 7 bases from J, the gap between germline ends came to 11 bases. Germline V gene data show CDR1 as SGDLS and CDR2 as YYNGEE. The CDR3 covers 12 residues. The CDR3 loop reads CASSHNDGEAFF. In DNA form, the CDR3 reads TGTGCCAGCAGCCACAACGATGGTGAAGCTTTCTTT.

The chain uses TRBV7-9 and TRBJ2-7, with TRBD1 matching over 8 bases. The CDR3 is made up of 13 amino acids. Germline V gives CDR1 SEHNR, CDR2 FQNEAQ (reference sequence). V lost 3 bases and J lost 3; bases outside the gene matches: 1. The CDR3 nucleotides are TGTGCCAGCAGCTTGACAGGGGACTACGAGCAGTACTTC. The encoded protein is CASSLTGDYEQYF.

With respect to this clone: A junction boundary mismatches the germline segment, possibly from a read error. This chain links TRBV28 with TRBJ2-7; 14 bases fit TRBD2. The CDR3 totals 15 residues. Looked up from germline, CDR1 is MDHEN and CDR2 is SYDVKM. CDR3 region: CASSLLGLAGASSSF. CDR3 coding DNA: TGTGCCAGCAGTTTGCTGGGACTAGCGGGAGCTAGCAGTAGCTTC. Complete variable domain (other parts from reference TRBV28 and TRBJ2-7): DVKVTQSSRYLVKRTGEKVFLECVQDMDHENMFWYRQDPGLGLRLIYFSYDVKMKEKGDIPEGYSVSREKKERFSLILESASTNQTSMYLCASSLLGLAGASSSFGPGTRLTVT.

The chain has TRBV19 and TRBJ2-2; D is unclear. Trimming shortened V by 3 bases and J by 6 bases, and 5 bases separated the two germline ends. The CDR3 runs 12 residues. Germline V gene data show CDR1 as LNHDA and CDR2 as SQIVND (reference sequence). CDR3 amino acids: CASSMSAGELFF. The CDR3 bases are TGTGCCAGTAGTATGAGTGCCGGGGAGCTGTTTTTT.

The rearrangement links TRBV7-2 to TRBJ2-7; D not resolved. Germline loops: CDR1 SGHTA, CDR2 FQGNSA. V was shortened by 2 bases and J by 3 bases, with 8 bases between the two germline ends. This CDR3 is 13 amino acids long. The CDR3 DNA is TGTGCCAGCAGCTTAAAACCCGGCTACGAGCAGTACTTC. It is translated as CASSLKPGYEQYF.

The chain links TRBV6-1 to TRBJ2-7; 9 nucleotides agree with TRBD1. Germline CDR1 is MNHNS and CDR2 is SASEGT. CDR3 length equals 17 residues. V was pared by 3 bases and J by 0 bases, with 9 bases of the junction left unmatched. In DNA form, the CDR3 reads TGTGCCAGCAGTGAGGACAGGGGCAAAAGAAGCTCCTACGAGCAGTACTTC. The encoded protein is CASSEDRGKRSSYEQYF.

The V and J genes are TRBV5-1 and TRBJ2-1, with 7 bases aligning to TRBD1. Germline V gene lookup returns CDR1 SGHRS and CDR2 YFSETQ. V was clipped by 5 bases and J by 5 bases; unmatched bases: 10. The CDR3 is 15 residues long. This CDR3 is CASSKGGGYDNEQFF. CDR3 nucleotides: TGCGCCAGCAGTAAAGGGGGCGGTTATGACAATGAGCAGTTCTTC.

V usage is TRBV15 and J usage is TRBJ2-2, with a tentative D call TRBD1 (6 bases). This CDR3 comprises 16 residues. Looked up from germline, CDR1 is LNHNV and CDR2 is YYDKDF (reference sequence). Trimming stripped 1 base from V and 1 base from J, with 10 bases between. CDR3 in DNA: TGTGCCACCAGCAGAGGGACAGCCGGGAACACCGGGGAGCTGTTTTTT. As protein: CATSRGTAGNTGELFF.

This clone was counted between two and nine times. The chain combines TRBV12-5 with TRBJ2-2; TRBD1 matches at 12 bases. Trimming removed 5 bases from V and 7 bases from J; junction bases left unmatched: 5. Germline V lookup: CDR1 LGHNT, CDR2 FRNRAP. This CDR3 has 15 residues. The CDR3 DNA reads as TGTGCTAGTGGTCGGGACAGGGGGCCGCTCGGGGAGCTGTTTTTT. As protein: CASGRDRGPLGELFF.

The CDR3 loop reads CASSPLPAGGNEKLFF. Here the CDR3 DNA reads TGTGCCAGCAGCCCCCTCCCGGCGGGGGGTAATGAAAAACTGTTTTTT. This chain links TRBV9 with TRBJ1-4; D may be TRBD1 (5 bases). With 4 bases removed from V and 4 bases from J, the gap between germline ends came to 17 bases. The CDR3 contains 16 residues. Germline lookup yields CDR1 SGDLS and CDR2 YYNGEE.

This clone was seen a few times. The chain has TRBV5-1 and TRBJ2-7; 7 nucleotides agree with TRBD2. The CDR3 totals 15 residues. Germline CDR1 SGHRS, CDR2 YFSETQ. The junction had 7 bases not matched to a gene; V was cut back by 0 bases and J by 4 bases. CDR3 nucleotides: TGCGCCAGCAGCTTGGGGCTAGCGGACCCATACGAGCAGTACTTC. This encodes CASSLGLADPYEQYF.

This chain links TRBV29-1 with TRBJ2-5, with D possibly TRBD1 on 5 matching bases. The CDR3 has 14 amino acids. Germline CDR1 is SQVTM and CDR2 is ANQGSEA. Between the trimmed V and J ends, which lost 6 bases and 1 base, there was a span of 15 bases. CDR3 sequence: CSVQDQRGQETQYF. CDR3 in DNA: TGCAGCGTGCAGGACCAAAGGGGCCAAGAGACCCAGTACTTC.

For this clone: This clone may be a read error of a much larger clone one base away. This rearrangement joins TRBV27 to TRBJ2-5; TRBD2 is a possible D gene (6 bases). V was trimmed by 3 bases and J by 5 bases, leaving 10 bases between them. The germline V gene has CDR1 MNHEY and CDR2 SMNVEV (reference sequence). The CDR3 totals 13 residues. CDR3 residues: CASSFGGVETQYF. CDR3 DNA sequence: TGTGCCAGCAGTTTTGGAGGGGTGGAGACCCAGTACTTC.

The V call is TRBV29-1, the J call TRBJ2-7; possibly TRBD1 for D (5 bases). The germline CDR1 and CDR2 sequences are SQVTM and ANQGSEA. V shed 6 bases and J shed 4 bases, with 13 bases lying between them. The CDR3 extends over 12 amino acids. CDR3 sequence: CSVKGQKYEQYF. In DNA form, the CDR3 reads TGCAGCGTAAAGGGGCAGAAATACGAGCAGTACTTC.

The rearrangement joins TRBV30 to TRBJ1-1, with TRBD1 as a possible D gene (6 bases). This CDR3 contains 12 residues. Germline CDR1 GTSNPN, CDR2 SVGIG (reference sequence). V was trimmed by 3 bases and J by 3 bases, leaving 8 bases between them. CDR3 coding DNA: TGTGCCTGGAGGCAGGGGTACACTGAAGCTTTCTTT. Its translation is CAWRQGYTEAFF.